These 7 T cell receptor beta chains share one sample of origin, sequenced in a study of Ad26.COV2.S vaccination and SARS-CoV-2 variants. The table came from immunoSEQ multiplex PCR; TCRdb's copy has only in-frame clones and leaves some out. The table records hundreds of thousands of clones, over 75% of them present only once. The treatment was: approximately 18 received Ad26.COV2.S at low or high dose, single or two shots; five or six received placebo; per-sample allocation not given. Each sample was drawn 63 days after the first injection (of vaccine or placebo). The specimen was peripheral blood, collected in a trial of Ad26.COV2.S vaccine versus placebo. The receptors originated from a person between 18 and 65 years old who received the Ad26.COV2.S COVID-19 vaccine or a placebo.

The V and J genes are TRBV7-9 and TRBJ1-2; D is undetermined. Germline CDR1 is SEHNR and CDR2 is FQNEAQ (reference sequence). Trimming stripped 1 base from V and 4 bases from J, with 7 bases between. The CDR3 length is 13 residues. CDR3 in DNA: TGTGCCAGCAGCTTAGGGAATTCCTATGGCTACACCTTC. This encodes CASSLGNSYGYTF.

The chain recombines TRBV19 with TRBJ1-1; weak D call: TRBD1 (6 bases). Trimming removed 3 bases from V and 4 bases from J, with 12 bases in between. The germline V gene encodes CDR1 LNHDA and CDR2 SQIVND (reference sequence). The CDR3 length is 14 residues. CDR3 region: CASSIGGARTEAFF. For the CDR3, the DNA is TGTGCCAGTAGTATTGGGGGGGCGCGCACTGAAGCTTTCTTT.

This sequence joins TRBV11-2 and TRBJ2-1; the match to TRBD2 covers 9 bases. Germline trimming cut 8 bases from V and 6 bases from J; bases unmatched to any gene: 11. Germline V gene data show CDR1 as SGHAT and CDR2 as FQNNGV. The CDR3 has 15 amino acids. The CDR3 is CASSGGAGGRNEQFF. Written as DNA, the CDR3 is TGTGCCAGCTCCGGAGGGGCGGGGGGGCGCAATGAGCAGTTCTTC. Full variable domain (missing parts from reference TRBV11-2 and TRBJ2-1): EAGVAQSPRYKIIEKRQSVAFWCNPISGHATLYWYQQILGQGPKLLIQFQNNGVVDDSQLPKDRFSAERLKGVDSTLKIQPAKLEDSAVYLCASSGGAGGRNEQFFGPGTRLTVL.

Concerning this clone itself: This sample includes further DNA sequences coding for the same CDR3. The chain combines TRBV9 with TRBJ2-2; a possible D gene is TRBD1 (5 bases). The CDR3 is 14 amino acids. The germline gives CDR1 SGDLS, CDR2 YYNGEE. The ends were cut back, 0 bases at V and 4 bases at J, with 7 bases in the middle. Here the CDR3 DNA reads TGTGCCAGCAGCGTAGGGGGCGGCACCGGGGAGCTGTTTTTT. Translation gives CASSVGGGTGELFF.

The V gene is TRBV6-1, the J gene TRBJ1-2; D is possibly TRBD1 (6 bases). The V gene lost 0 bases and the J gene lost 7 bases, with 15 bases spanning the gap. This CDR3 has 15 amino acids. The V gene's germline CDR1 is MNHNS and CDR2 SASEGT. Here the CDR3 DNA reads TGTGCCAGCAGTGAAGCTAACAGGGCCATCGGTGGCTACACCTTC. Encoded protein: CASSEANRAIGGYTF.

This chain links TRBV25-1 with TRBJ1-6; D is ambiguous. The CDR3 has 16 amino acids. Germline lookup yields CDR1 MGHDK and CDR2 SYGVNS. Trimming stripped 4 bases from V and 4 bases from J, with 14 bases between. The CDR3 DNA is TGTGCCAGCAGTGCCCCCGGTGACTTGTATAATTCACCCCTCCACTTT. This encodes CASSAPGDLYNSPLHF.

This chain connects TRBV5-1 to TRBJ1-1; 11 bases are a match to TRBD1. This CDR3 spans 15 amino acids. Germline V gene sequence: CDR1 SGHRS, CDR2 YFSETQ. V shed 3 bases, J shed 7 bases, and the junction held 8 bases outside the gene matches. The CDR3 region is CASSSPGQGVFEAFF. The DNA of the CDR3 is TGCGCCAGCAGCTCTCCGGGACAGGGGGTTTTTGAAGCTTTCTTT.